This entry lists 27 T cell receptor beta chains sequenced from one sample in a study of shared clonotypes between healthy human individuals (dated by TCRdb to about 2020). The library was made by the immunoSEQ multiplex PCR assay. TCRdb's version of the immuneACCESS table is confined to in-frame rearrangements and falls short of the full clone set. An unresolved V gene accounts for under half of the shortfall where checked; the remainder is of unknown origin. For this sample there are 2 million to 2.5 million clones; 85% to 95% appear just once. The ten top clones hold under 0.45% of the sample. The sample comprised naive CD4+ T cells from PBMCs. The sample's cell subset or site label is to be understood as: CD45RA+ positively selected. These receptors were obtained from a man aged 18 to 30 in good health. Some clones in this sample may be carry-over from other donors' samples.

A few counts support this clone. This chain joins TRBV7-2 and TRBJ2-2; D perhaps matches TRBD1 (6 bases). The CDR3 sequence is 15 residues long. Between the trimmed V and J ends, which lost 4 bases and 0 bases, there was a span of 9 bases. Germline loops: CDR1 SGHTA, CDR2 FQGNSA. In nucleotides, the CDR3 is TGTGCCAGCAGCTCCTACAGGGCGAACACCGGGGAGCTGTTTTTT. This sequence encodes CASSSYRANTGELFF.

The rearrangement joins TRBV10-3 to TRBJ2-1; 8 bases fit TRBD1. V gave up 6 bases and J gave up 4 bases; unmatched junction bases: 8. The CDR3 covers 15 residues. Germline-derived CDR1 and CDR2 are ENHRY and SYGVKD. Written as DNA, the CDR3 is TGTGCCATCAGAAACGACAGGGGACTGTACAATGAGCAGTTCTTC. This sequence encodes CAIRNDRGLYNEQFF.

The genes are TRBV28 and TRBJ1-5; a weak D match, TRBD1 (5 bases). V lost 3 bases to trimming and J lost 3 bases, with 12 bases between them. Germline V gene data show CDR1 as MDHEN and CDR2 as SYDVKM. This CDR3 has 15 amino acids. The chain's CDR3 is CASSLGRGYNQPQHF. In nucleotides, the CDR3 is TGTGCCAGCAGTTTGGGGCGAGGATACAATCAGCCCCAGCATTTT.

V and J are TRBV5-6 and TRBJ2-1, with 11 bases lining up with TRBD2. The CDR3 totals 16 residues. Germline trimming cut 4 bases from V and 6 bases from J; bases unmatched to any gene: 9. CDR1 SGHDT and CDR2 YYEEEE come from the germline V gene. The CDR3 protein is CASSLLAGAPVNEQFF. The CDR3 bases are TGTGCCAGCAGCCTACTAGCGGGAGCGCCGGTCAATGAGCAGTTCTTC.

About this clone: Other DNA sequences within the sample encode an identical CDR3. The chain employs TRBV28 and TRBJ1-2; D call uncertain. The CDR3 contains 12 residues. The V and J ends lost 4 bases and 4 bases respectively, with 7 bases between them. Germline V gene sequence: CDR1 MDHEN, CDR2 SYDVKM. CDR3: CASSSPGYGYTF. The DNA of the CDR3 is TGTGCCAGCAGTTCCCCAGGCTATGGCTACACCTTC.

This clone came up once. The chain employs TRBV29-1 and TRBJ2-5, with D possibly being TRBD2 (5 bases). Germline values: CDR1 SQVTM, CDR2 ANQGSEA. V was trimmed by 5 bases and J by 4 bases, leaving 14 bases between them. This CDR3 is built from 13 residues. CDR3 region: CSVRASSRETQYF. As DNA, the CDR3 is TGCAGCGTTAGGGCTAGCTCCAGAGAGACCCAGTACTTC.

This chain joins TRBV28 and TRBJ2-5; D might be TRBD1 (5 bases). This CDR3 is built from 17 residues. Germline V gives CDR1 MDHEN, CDR2 SYDVKM. The V gene lost 3 bases and the J gene lost 4 bases, with 21 bases spanning the gap. CDR3 region: CASSFGAAGPVLETQYF. CDR3 nucleotide sequence: TGTGCCAGCAGTTTTGGGGCGGCAGGCCCAGTGTTAGAGACCCAGTACTTC. The complete variable domain, with remaining parts taken from reference TRBV28 and TRBJ2-5, reads DVKVTQSSRYLVKRTGEKVFLECVQDMDHENMFWYRQDPGLGLRLIYFSYDVKMKEKGDIPEGYSVSREKKERFSLILESASTNQTSMYLCASSFGAAGPVLETQYFGPGTRLLVL.

The chain has TRBV11-3 and TRBJ2-7; unclear D gene. CDR1 is SGHNT and CDR2 is YENEEA in the germline V gene. With 6 bases removed from V and 7 bases from J, the gap between germline ends came to 7 bases. The CDR3 runs to 10 residues. The CDR3 DNA sequence: TGTGCCAGCAGATTAAGGGAGCAGTACTTC. It translates to CASRLREQYF.

This clone was recorded only once. The chain links TRBV28 to TRBJ1-1; D not certain. The CDR3 runs to 13 residues. Germline CDR1 and CDR2: MDHEN and SYDVKM. The germline V and J ends were trimmed by 8 bases and 4 bases, with 14 bases remaining between them. DNA of the CDR3: TGTGCCAGCCAGGCCATGATCGGCACTGAAGCTTTCTTT. Translation: CASQAMIGTEAFF.

The chain joins TRBV7-8 to TRBJ2-7, with 10 bases fitting TRBD2. The CDR3 extends over 16 amino acids. V lost 5 bases to trimming and J lost 1 base; unmatched junction nucleotides: 8. Germline loops: CDR1 SGHVS, CDR2 FQNEAQ. This CDR3 reads CASSERRTSGSYEQYF. CDR3 in DNA: TGTGCCAGCAGCGAAAGAAGGACTAGCGGATCCTACGAGCAGTACTTC.

The CDR3 region is CASSFAQGETQYF. In DNA form, the CDR3 reads TGTGCCAGCAGTTTCGCCCAGGGCGAGACCCAGTACTTC. The gene calls are TRBV28 and TRBJ2-5; tentatively, D is TRBD1 (5 bases). The CDR3 runs to 13 residues. Germline CDR1 and CDR2: MDHEN and SYDVKM. V was cut by 3 bases and J by 5 bases, with 10 bases left in between.

The chain combines TRBV6-1 with TRBJ2-1; possible D gene TRBD2, 5 bases. The V end lost 4 bases, the J end lost 4 bases, and 14 bases lay between the germline ends. The CDR3 totals 15 residues. CDR1 is MNHNS and CDR2 is SASEGT in the germline V gene. The CDR3 loop is CASSVLSGRYNEQFF. CDR3 sequence (DNA): TGTGCCAGCAGTGTCCTATCGGGAAGGTACAATGAGCAGTTCTTC.

The chain couples TRBV4-1 to TRBJ2-6; D is unresolved. The CDR3 has 17 amino acids. Deletions cut 0 bases from V and 4 bases from J, with 13 bases between. CDR1 and CDR2 (germline): MGHRA, YSYEKL. The CDR3 reads CASSQDGRALGANVLTF. DNA of the CDR3: TGCGCCAGCAGCCAAGATGGAAGGGCGTTAGGGGCCAACGTCCTGACTTTC.

The rearrangement uses TRBV5-1 and TRBJ1-2; 8 nucleotides align to TRBD1. Germline V lookup: CDR1 SGHRS, CDR2 YFSETQ. This CDR3 contains 13 residues. V lost 7 bases to trimming and J lost 7 bases; unmatched junction nucleotides: 9. For the CDR3, the DNA is TGCGCCAGCGGAGACAGGGGTTGGGGTGGCTACACCTTC. As protein: CASGDRGWGGYTF.

The chain links TRBV5-1 to TRBJ2-1, with 10 positions matching TRBD2. The V and J ends lost 7 bases and 9 bases, in that order; junction bases with no gene match: 13. This CDR3 is 15 amino acids long. Germline V lookup: CDR1 SGHRS, CDR2 YFSETQ. This chain's CDR3 is CASAPVSSGSFEQFF. In DNA form, the CDR3 reads TGCGCCAGCGCCCCGGTTTCTAGCGGGAGTTTTGAGCAGTTCTTC.

Points on this clone: The sample has other DNA sequences that encode this CDR3 too. The CDR3 region is CASSSGLAGVETQYF. CDR3 DNA sequence: TGTGCCAGCAGCTCGGGACTAGCGGGAGTGGAGACCCAGTACTTC. The chain is built from TRBV7-2 and TRBJ2-5, with 14 bases identical to TRBD2. V lost 4 bases and J lost 5; bases outside the gene matches: 3. Germline loops: CDR1 SGHTA, CDR2 FQGNSA. The CDR3 spans 15 residues.

The V and J genes are TRBV28 and TRBJ1-4; 10 nucleotides match TRBD1. Germline V gene sequence: CDR1 MDHEN, CDR2 SYDVKM. V trimming: 5 bases; J trimming: 0 bases; junction bases outside the gene matches: 9. This CDR3 comprises 18 residues. CDR3 bases: TGTGCCAGCAGTAGCAGGACAGGGGGATTTGCAACTAATGAAAAACTGTTTTTT. It yields the protein CASSSRTGGFATNEKLFF.

The chain joins TRBV7-9 to TRBJ1-3; D ambiguous. Germline loops: CDR1 SEHNR, CDR2 FQNEAQ (reference sequence). This CDR3 has 12 residues. The germline V and J ends were trimmed by 3 bases and 7 bases, with 7 bases remaining between them. CDR3 sequence: CASSFVRNTIYF. The CDR3, as DNA: TGTGCCAGCAGCTTTGTTCGCAACACCATATATTTT.

In this sample, this clone turned up a few times. This CDR3 is CASSEHQGLANTEAFF. CDR3 nucleotide sequence: TGTGCCAGCAGTGAACATCAGGGATTGGCGAACACTGAAGCTTTCTTT. This sequence joins TRBV25-1 and TRBJ1-1; D perhaps matches TRBD1 (5 bases). The CDR3 is 16 residues long. Germline CDR1 MGHDK, CDR2 SYGVNS. V lost 2 bases to trimming and J lost 1 base, with 14 bases between them.

About this clone: At one of its ends the junction is not consistent with the germline gene, which may arise from a read error. The V and J genes are TRBV20-1 and TRBJ2-3; 7 positions agree with TRBD2. Germline CDR1 DFQATT, CDR2 SNEGSKA (reference sequence). There are 11 residues in the CDR3. CDR3 in amino acids: CRVEGGLAQYF. The CDR3 coding sequence is TGTAGAGTGGAGGGAGGGCTCGCGCAGTATTTT.

The chain has TRBV29-1 and TRBJ2-2; the D gene is possibly TRBD2 (6 bases). CDR1 and CDR2 (germline): SQVTM, ANQGSEA. The CDR3 spans 13 residues. Trimming took off 5 bases at V and 10 bases at J, with 17 bases between the two ends. The CDR3 sequence: CSVSHTGASELFF. The CDR3 region has the DNA TGCAGCGTTTCACATACGGGAGCCTCGGAGCTGTTTTTT.

This clone was seen once. This sequence joins TRBV28 and TRBJ2-7; D gene uncertain. The germline V gene encodes CDR1 MDHEN and CDR2 SYDVKM. Trimming left V 3 bases short and J 8 bases short, with 20 bases between. The CDR3 contains 15 residues. The CDR3 DNA sequence: TGTGCCAGCAGTTTGGCAGGCCCCGGCGGATTGAAGCAGTACTTC. This translates into CASSLAGPGGLKQYF.

This chain uses TRBV28 with TRBJ1-1, with TRBD1 as a possible D gene (6 bases). V dropped 2 bases and J dropped 4 bases, with 14 bases sitting between them. Germline V gene sequence: CDR1 MDHEN, CDR2 SYDVKM. The CDR3 spans 15 residues. The CDR3 DNA reads as TGTGCCAGCAGTTTAAAATCCAGGGGAAGCACTGAAGCTTTCTTT. Amino acid sequence: CASSLKSRGSTEAFF.

The gene calls are TRBV6-5 and TRBJ1-4, with 7 bases matching TRBD1. This CDR3 has 14 residues. V lost 2 bases and J lost 8; bases outside the gene matches: 5. Germline CDR1 and CDR2: MNHEY and SVGAGI. CDR3 in amino acids: CASSYDRVEEKLFF. The CDR3 DNA reads as TGTGCCAGCAGTTACGACAGGGTGGAGGAAAAACTGTTTTTT.

The chain employs TRBV5-1 and TRBJ2-6; D perhaps matches TRBD1 (6 bases). Germline V gives CDR1 SGHRS, CDR2 YFSETQ. Trimming cost V 4 bases and J 3 bases, with 14 bases left between them. This CDR3 region has 16 residues. The CDR3, as DNA: TGCGCCAGCAGCCCGAACCCAGGGGTTGGGGCCAACGTCCTGACTTTC. Protein product: CASSPNPGVGANVLTF.

The V gene is TRBV15, the J gene TRBJ1-4, with a possible D match to TRBD1 (5 bases). Germline lookup yields CDR1 LNHNV and CDR2 YYDKDF (reference sequence). This CDR3 spans 16 amino acids. V lost 1 base and J lost 5, with 14 bases in between. CDR3 in DNA: TGTGCCACCAGCAGAGCCATGGGACGCGGAAATGAAAAACTGTTTTTT. It codes for CATSRAMGRGNEKLFF. Full variable domain (outside the CDR3, taken from reference TRBV15 and TRBJ1-4): DAMVIQNPRYQVTQFGKPVTLSCSQTLNHNVMYWYQQKSSQAPKLLFHYYDKDFNNEADTPDNFQSRRPNTSFCFLDIRSPGLGDTAMYLCATSRAMGRGNEKLFFGSGTQLSVL.

Details on this clone: The same CDR3 is also encoded by other DNA sequences in this sample. The CDR3 DNA follows: TGCGCCAGCAGCTTGGTTGGGCCCACTGAAGCTTTCTTT. Protein: CASSLVGPTEAFF. The gene calls are TRBV5-1 and TRBJ1-1, with no clear D. The germline V gene encodes CDR1 SGHRS and CDR2 YFSETQ. Trimming shortened V by 0 bases and J by 4 bases, and 7 bases separated the two germline ends. CDR3 length: 13 amino acids.